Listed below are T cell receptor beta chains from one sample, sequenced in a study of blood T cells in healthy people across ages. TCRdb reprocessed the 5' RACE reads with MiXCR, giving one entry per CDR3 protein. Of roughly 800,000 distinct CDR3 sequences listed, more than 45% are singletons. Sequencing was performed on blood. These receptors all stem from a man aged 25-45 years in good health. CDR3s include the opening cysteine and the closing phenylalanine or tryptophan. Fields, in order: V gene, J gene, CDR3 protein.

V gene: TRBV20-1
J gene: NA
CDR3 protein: CSARDRASGKYLYEQYF

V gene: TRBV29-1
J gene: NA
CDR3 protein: CSVEAGGHEQYF

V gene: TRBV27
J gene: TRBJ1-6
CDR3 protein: CASKSRYSPLHF

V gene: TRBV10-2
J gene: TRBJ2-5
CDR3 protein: CASTLKWGVYFQETQYF

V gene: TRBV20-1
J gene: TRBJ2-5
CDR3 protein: CSAGGGGRETQYF

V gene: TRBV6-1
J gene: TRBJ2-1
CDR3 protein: CASSAPGGVFYNEQFF

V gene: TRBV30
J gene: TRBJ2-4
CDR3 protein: CAWSVGTSGGSSQYF

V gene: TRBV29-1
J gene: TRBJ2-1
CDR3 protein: CSVDPGQDYEQFF

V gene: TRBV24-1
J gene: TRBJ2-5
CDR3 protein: CATSDSETGTETKYF

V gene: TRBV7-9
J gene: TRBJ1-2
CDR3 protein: CASALGADYGYTF

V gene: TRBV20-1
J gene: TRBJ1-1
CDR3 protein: CSGMTGGEAFF

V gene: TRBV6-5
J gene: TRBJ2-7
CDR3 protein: CASSYFGQGSDEQYF

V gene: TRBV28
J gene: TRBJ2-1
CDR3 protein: CASSLAGPVKQFF

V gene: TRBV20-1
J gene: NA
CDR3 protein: CSAWATSGPRYEQYF

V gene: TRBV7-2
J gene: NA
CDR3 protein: CASSLELGAETQYF

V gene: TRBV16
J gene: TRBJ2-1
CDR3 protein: CASSQGGGPYNEQFF

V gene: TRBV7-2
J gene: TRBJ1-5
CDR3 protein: CASSSMGGGSNQPQHF

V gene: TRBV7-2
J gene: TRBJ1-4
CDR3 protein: CASRTGTANEKLFF

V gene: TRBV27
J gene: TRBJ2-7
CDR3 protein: CASGATSGISYEQYF

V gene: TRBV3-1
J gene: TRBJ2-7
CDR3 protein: CASSDTGTGVREQYF

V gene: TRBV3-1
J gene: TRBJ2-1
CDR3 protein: CASSHPTLGGYNEQFF

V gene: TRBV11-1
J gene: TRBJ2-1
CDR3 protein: CASSPDWYEQFF

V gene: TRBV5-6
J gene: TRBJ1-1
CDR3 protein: CASSPNRKMNTEAFF

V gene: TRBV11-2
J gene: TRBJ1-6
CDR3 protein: CASLTGGSHF

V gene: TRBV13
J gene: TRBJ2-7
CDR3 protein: CASSPPMTSASTGEQYF

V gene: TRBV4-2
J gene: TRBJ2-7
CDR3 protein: CASSQGSTGDHEQYF

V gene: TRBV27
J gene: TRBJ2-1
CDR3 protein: CASSLGSSSTNEQFF

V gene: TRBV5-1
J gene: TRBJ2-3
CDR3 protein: CASSPMTSGSTDTQYF

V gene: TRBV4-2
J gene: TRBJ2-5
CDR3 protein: CASSQTGTGEGEQYF

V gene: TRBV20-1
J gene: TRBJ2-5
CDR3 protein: CSAGGTSGYQETQYF

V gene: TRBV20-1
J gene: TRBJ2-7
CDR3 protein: CSAPQLGPYEQYF

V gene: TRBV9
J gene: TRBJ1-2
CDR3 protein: CASSALLYGYTF

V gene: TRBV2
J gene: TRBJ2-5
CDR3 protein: CASRLSRTSGQETQYF

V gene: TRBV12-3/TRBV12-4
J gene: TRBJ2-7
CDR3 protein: CASKGRTYEQYF

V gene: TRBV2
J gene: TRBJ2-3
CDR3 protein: CASSLRDSGTQYF

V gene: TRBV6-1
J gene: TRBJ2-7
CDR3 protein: CASSWSTVTSYSYEQYF

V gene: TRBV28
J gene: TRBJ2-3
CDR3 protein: CASSLSRTTDTQYF

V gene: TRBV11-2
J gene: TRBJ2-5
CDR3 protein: CASSLTRTGGETQYF

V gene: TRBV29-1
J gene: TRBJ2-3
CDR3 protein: CSVWGAGDTQYF

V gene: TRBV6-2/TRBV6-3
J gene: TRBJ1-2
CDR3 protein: CASAKINPPSYGYTF

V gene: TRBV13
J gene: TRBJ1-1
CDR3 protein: CASSPRTGRGTEAFF

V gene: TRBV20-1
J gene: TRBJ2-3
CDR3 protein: CSARSGTLTDTQYF

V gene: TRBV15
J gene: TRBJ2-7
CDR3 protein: CATSTGTEVSYEQYF

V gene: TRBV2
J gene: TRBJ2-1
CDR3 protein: CATQPGEAIKEQFF

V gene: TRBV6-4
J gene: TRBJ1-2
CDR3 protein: CASSDVLGSGGYTF

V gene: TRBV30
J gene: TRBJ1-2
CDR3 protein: CAGQGARHGYTF

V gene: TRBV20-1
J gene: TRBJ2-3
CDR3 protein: CSARVPLAGTDTQYF

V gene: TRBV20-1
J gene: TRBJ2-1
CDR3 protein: CSAQLRGHVLSEQFF

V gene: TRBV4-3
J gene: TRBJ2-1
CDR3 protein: CASSQWVSNEQFF

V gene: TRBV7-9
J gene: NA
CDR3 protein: CASSLGSDDYEQYF

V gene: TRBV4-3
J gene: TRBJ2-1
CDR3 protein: CASSQEFRFNEQFF

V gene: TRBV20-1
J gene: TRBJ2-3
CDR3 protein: CSARIWDNTDTQYF

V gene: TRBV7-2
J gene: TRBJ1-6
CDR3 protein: CASSVGSNSPLHF

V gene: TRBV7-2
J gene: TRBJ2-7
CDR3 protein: CASSLGSREGQGEQYF

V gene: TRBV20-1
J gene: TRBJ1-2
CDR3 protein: CSATGTNANYGYTF